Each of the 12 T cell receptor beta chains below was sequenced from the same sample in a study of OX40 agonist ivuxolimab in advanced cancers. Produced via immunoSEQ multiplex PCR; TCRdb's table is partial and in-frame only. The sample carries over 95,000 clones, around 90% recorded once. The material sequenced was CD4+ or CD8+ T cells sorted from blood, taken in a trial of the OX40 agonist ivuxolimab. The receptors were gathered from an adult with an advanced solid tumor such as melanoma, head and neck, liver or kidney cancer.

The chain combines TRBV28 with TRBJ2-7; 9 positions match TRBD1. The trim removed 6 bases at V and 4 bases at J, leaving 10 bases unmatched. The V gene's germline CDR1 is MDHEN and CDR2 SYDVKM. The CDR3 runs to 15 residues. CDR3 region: CASSSSRDRAYEQYF. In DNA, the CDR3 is TGTGCCAGCAGCTCCTCCCGGGACAGGGCTTACGAGCAGTACTTC.

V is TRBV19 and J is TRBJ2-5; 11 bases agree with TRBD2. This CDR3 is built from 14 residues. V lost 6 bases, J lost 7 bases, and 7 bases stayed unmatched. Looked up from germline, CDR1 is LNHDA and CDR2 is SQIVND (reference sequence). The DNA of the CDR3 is TGTGCCAGTAGCCCCACCGGGACTAGCGGGACCCAGTACTTC. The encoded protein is CASSPTGTSGTQYF.

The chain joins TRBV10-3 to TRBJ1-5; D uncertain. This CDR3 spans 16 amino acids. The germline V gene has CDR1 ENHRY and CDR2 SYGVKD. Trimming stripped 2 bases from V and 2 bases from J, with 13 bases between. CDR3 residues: CAISERAYGGNQPQHF. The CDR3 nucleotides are TGTGCCATCAGTGAGAGGGCCTACGGGGGCAATCAGCCCCAGCATTTT.

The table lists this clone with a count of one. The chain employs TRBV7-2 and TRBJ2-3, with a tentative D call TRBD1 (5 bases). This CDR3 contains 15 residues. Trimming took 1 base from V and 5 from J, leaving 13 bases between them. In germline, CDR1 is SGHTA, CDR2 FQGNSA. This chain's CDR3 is CASSLVWSRVDTQYF. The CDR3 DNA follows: TGTGCCAGCAGCTTAGTATGGTCCAGGGTAGATACGCAGTATTTT.

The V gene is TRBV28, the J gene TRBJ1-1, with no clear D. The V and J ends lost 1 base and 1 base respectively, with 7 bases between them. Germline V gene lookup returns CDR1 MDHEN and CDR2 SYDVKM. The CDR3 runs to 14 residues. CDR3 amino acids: CASSLLQENTEAFF. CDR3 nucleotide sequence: TGTGCCAGCAGTTTATTGCAAGAGAACACTGAAGCTTTCTTT.

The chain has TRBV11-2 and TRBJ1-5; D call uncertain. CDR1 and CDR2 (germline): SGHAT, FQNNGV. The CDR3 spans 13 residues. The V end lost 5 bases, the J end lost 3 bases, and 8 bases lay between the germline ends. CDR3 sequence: CASSRALNQPQHF. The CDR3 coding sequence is TGTGCCAGCAGCCGGGCCCTCAATCAGCCCCAGCATTTT.

The CDR3 region is CASSAGTTNEQFF. CDR3 nucleotides: TGTGCCAGCAGCGCCGGGACGACTAATGAGCAGTTCTTC. This chain uses TRBV7-2 with TRBJ2-1, with D possibly being TRBD1 or TRBD2 (5 bases each). CDR1 SGHTA and CDR2 FQGNSA come from the germline V gene. CDR3 length equals 13 residues. V was shortened by 5 bases and J by 7 bases, with 12 bases between the two germline ends.

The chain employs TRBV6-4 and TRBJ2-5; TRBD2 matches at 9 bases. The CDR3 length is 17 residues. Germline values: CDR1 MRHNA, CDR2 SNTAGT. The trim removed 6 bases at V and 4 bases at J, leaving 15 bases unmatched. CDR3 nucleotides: TGTGCCAGCAGGAGGGGGCCTAGCGGGGCCGCTACAGAGACCCAGTACTTC. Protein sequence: CASRRGPSGAATETQYF.

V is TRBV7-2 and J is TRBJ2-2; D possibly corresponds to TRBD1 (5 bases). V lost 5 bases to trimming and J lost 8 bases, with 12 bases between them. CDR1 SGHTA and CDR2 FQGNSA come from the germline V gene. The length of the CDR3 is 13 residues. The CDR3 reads CASSPRQYGELFF. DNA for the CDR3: TGTGCCAGCAGCCCTAGACAGTATGGGGAGCTGTTTTTT.

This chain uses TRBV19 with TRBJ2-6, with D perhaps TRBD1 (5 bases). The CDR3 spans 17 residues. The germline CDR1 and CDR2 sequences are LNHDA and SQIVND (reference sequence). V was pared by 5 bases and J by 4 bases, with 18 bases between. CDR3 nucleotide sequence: TGTGCCAGTAGTGCCCTATTCACAGGTGGAGGGGCCAACGTCCTGACTTTC. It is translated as CASSALFTGGGANVLTF.

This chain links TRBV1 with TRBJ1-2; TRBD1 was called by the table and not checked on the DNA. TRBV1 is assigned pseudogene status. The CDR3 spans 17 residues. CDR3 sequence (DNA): TGCACCAGCAGCCCCTTCACGGGACAGGGTCTTCAATATGGCTACACCTTC. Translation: CTSSPFTGQGLQYGYTF.

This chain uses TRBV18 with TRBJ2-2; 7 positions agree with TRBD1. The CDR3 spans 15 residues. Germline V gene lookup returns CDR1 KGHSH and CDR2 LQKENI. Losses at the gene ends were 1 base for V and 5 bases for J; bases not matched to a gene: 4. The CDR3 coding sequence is TGTGCCAGCTCACCACAGGGGGCTGGGACCGGGGAGCTGTTTTTT. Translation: CASSPQGAGTGELFF. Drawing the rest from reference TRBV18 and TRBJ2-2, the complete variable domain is NAGVMQNPRHLVRRRGQEARLRCSPMKGHSHVYWYRQLPEEGLKFMVYLQKENIIDESGMPKERFSAEFPKEGPSILRIQQVVRGDSAAYFCASSPQGAGTGELFFGEGSRLTVL.